This TCR beta chain was documented in a study of CD8 T cells in Susac syndrome (dated by TCRdb to the late 2010s). A note on the overall study: Whether CD8+ T cell activation and differentiation in Susac syndrome was antigen driven was tested using repertoire sequencing. The clonality of the CD8+ T cell repertoire was compared across about a dozen healthy donors, around 14 Susac syndrome patients and around 16 multiple sclerosis patients.

Broader findings and caveats from the paper: The number of individuals in the TCR sequencing and HLA analysis was recognized as being relatively small.

With respect to this clonotype: What this receptor recognizes is not known. Nothing much larger sits one base from this clone, and base qualities are not available.

RNA was extracted using the RNeasy kit, and about 0.5 to 1 ug of the RNA was reverse transcribed with random hexamers. The immunoSEQ multiplex PCR assay, covering 54 Vbeta and 13 Jbeta segments, was used to amplify TCR beta CDR3 regions. PCR amplification bias was corrected by using a synthetic template baseline for primer optimization and computational correction. The study's processing was this. Reads were assigned to V, D and J genes according to IMGT and analyzed in immunoSEQ Analyzer, with only productive sequences retained. Clonality was computed as one minus Shannon entropy normalized by log2 of the number of productive unique sequences. For each patient and control, public and private clones were evaluated within the 100 most prevalent clones. Susac-specific clones were defined as absent from healthy and MS cohorts, around 970 published viral clones and other ImmuneACCESS disease sequences. TCRdb reran the public reads through fastp at Q25 and MiXCR, keeping productive beta chains. Each CDR3 protein gets just one entry, which takes the most common genes and DNA from the rows behind it. The authors' filters were not applied to this entry. For this sample there are some 300,000 distinct CDR3 sequences; over 75% appear just once. The ten largest clones capture around 0.21% of the sample.

High-throughput TCR beta sequencing profiled peripheral blood CD8+ and CD4+ T cells from healthy donors, Susac syndrome patients and multiple sclerosis patients. The multiple sclerosis controls were treatment-naive patients who had stable or active relapsing-remitting disease and met the revised McDonald criteria. Bulk CD8+ and CD4+ T cells were purified by magnetic negative isolation, while CD8+ TEMRA cells were enriched using FACS. Blood was collected in EDTA tubes and processed within 24 hours, with PBMCs isolated through density gradient centrifugation. PBMCs intended for TCR sequencing were cryopreserved in liquid nitrogen and were subsequently thawed in a 37 degrees C water bath. The sorted or isolated CD4+, CD8+ and CD8+ TEMRA cells had a purity of 90% or higher. The origin of this receptor is a human donor with multiple sclerosis. Sequenced: CD8+ T cells from PBMCs.

The nucleotide sequence reads as follows: TGCGCCAGCAGCCAAGATTCCCGGGTCAATGAGCAGTTCTTC. Its product reads: CASSQDSRVNEQFF. This sequence uses TRBV4-3 and TRBJ2-1; no D gene can be assigned with confidence. From cysteine to phenylalanine, the CDR3 is 14 amino acids long. The kept DNA is CDR3 alone, 42 bases in frame from the first base. Between the V and J ends, shortened by 0 bases and 6 bases respectively, the junction contains 9 bases. Sequences LGHNA (CDR1) and YSLEER (CDR2) are obtained from the germline V gene.